This T cell receptor (beta chain) emerged from a study of blood T cell repertoires in COVID-19. Authors' processing steps: Reference gene primers were amplified, and this amplification served to estimate nucleated cell counts. Data came from immunoSEQ multiplex PCR; TCRdb stores just in-frame clones and leaves some out. Clonal size and the V and J genes are those of that table, whereas D and trimming came from the DNA. The repertoire holds tens of thousands of clones, with roughly 78% as singletons. Germline CDR1 is MNHEY and CDR2 is SVGAGI. The CDR3 consists of 13 residues. Trimming stripped 10 bases from V and 1 base from J, with 13 bases between.

The V gene is TRBV6-5, the J gene TRBJ1-1; D is possibly TRBD1 (6 bases). The receptor comes from a man between 60 and 75 years old with active or convalescent COVID-19. The sequencing input was peripheral blood. The CDR3: CATKGGQNTEAFF. The DNA for the CDR3 is TGTGCCACCAAGGGGGGGCAGAACACTGAAGCTTTCTTT.